These 30 T cell receptor beta chains came from one sample sequenced in a study of vaccination and CD4 T cells after COVID-19. The antigens these receptors bind are not known. Regarding treatment: approximately 9-day PBMC culture with coronavirus spike peptide pools or control peptides (ViraFEST assay). Cultured CD4+ T cell DNA underwent sequencing with the Oncomine TCR Beta short-read assay. TCRdb re-called the PCR reads with MiXCR, one entry per CDR3 protein. The repertoire includes more than 9,000 distinct CDR3 sequences, about 37% of them detected once, and more than 20% sits in the top ten. Sequencing was carried out using cultured CD4+ T cells from blood. These receptors came from a human donor with COVID-19.

The gene calls are TRBV20-1 and TRBJ1-6; D is perhaps TRBD1 (5 bases). The germline CDR1 and CDR2 sequences are DFQATT and SNEGSKA (reference sequence). The V end was cut by 6 bases, the J end by 6 bases, with 15 bases between. The length of the CDR3 is 14 residues. The CDR3 DNA follows: TGCAGTGCGCCGACAGTGGCTGTTAATTCACCCCTCCACTTT. Residues: CSAPTVAVNSPLHF.

J is TRBJ2-1 and V is TRBV5-1; 11 bases align to TRBD1. This CDR3 spans 14 amino acids. The germline V gene has CDR1 SGHRS and CDR2 YFSETQ. The trim removed 6 bases at V and 6 bases at J, leaving 5 bases unmatched. CDR3 in DNA: TGCGCCAGCATCCGGGACAGGGGGGGCAATGAGCAGTTCTTC. Translation gives CASIRDRGGNEQFF.

This chain joins TRBV5-1 and TRBJ2-3; TRBD2 might be the D (7 bases). CDR3 length: 16 amino acids. Per germline, CDR1 SGHRS and CDR2 YFSETQ. Trimming took off 0 bases at V and 5 bases at J, with 16 bases between the two ends. CDR3: CASSLEGGPGVDTQYF. DNA of the CDR3: TGCGCCAGCAGCTTGGAGGGGGGGCCTGGTGTAGATACGCAGTATTTT.

This clonotype was counted a few times. The rearrangement links TRBV6-1 to TRBJ2-2; 8 positions agree with TRBD1. CDR1 is MNHNS and CDR2 is SASEGT in the germline V gene. The ends lost 4 bases at V and 2 bases at J; junction bases unmatched: 9. The CDR3 is 17 residues long. The CDR3 loop reads CASSATTGGPNTGELFF. CDR3 DNA: TGTGCCAGCAGTGCGACAACAGGGGGTCCTAACACCGGGGAGCTGTTTTTT.

The sample holds a few counts of this clonotype. This chain uses TRBV2 with TRBJ2-7; D perhaps matches TRBD1 (6 bases). Trimming took off 6 bases at V and 4 bases at J, with 13 bases between the two ends. Looked up from germline, CDR1 is SNHLY and CDR2 is FYNNEI. The CDR3 is made up of 13 amino acids. CDR3: CASRRDKPYEQYF. The CDR3, as DNA: TGTGCCAGCAGACGGGACAAGCCTTACGAGCAGTACTTC.

By its share, this clonotype is medium-sized. The chain carries TRBV6-2 or TRBV6-3 and TRBJ2-3, with D maybe TRBD2 (6 bases). Trimming removed 0 bases from V and 4 bases from J, with 11 bases in between. CDR3 length: 15 amino acids. Looked up from germline, CDR1 is MNHEY and CDR2 is SVGEGT. CDR3 protein: CASSYSAGLSDTQYF. In nucleotides, the CDR3 is TGTGCCAGCAGTTACTCGGCGGGGCTCTCAGATACGCAGTATTTT.

The chain uses TRBV18 and TRBJ1-5, with unresolved D. Germline V gives CDR1 KGHSH, CDR2 LQKENI. This CDR3 has 16 residues. Trimming stripped 3 bases from V and 0 bases from J, with 12 bases between. CDR3 protein: CASSPSSGNSNQPQHF. DNA of the CDR3: TGTGCCAGCTCACCTTCGTCAGGCAATAGCAATCAGCCCCAGCATTTT.

This rearrangement joins TRBV11-2 to TRBJ1-1; a weak D match, TRBD1 (5 bases). The V end lost 5 bases, the J end lost 3 bases, and 7 bases lay between the germline ends. Per the germline V gene, CDR1 is SGHAT and CDR2 is FQNNGV. The length of the CDR3 is 12 residues. The CDR3 DNA is TGTGCCAGCAGCCTACAGGACACTGAAGCTTTCTTT. As protein: CASSLQDTEAFF.

The CDR3 sequence is CASSQQQGEYNEQFF. CDR3 DNA: TGTGCCAGCAGTCAACAACAGGGCGAATACAATGAGCAGTTCTTC. This chain uses TRBV7-8 with TRBJ2-1; D might be TRBD1 (6 bases). The length of the CDR3 is 15 residues. The germline V gene encodes CDR1 SGHVS and CDR2 FQNEAQ. V gave up 6 bases and J gave up 4 bases, with 16 bases separating them.

In nucleotides, the CDR3 is TGTGCCAGCGGACCTGGACAGGGTGAAGGCTATGGCTACACCTTC. Translation: CASGPGQGEGYGYTF. The gene calls are TRBV12-3 or TRBV12-4 and TRBJ1-2, with 8 nucleotides matching TRBD1. The length of the CDR3 is 15 residues. Trimming at V came to 8 bases and at J to 4 bases, leaving 12 bases not matched to a gene.

V is TRBV2 and J is TRBJ2-5; 10 bases match TRBD1. V gave up 6 bases and J gave up 4 bases; unmatched junction bases: 8. Germline CDR1 reads SNHLY; CDR2 reads FYNNEI. The CDR3 has 15 residues. CDR3 in DNA: TGTGCCAGCAGAGCGAACGGACAGGGGGGAGAGACCCAGTACTTC. This gives the protein CASRANGQGGETQYF.

This clonotype has just a few counts. The chain combines TRBV28 with TRBJ2-7, with D possibly TRBD2 on 6 matching bases. V dropped 3 bases and J dropped 0 bases, with 9 bases sitting between them. Germline CDR1 reads MDHEN; CDR2 reads SYDVKM. This CDR3 has 14 residues. The CDR3 here is CASSFGGSSYEQYF. Here the CDR3 DNA reads TGTGCCAGCAGTTTTGGGGGGAGCTCCTACGAGCAGTACTTC.

The chain uses TRBV5-1 and TRBJ1-6; D ambiguous. V was trimmed by 2 bases and J by 5 bases, leaving 8 bases between them. The CDR3 is 14 residues long. Germline CDR1 reads SGHRS; CDR2 reads YFSETQ. CDR3 DNA sequence: TGCGCCAGCAGCTTTCCAGAAGATAATTCACCCCTCCACTTT. Amino acids: CASSFPEDNSPLHF.

The chain uses TRBV20-1 and TRBJ1-2, with D possibly being TRBD1 (5 bases). CDR1 is DFQATT and CDR2 is SNEGSKA in the germline V gene (reference sequence). CDR3 length: 15 amino acids. The V and J ends lost 2 bases and 3 bases respectively, with 16 bases between them. CDR3: CSARNPLTAHYGYTF. The CDR3 bases are TGCAGTGCTAGAAATCCGTTGACAGCGCACTATGGCTACACCTTC.

This clonotype was recorded a few times. The chain recombines TRBV11-2 with TRBJ2-2, with 8 bases identical to TRBD1. This CDR3 spans 15 amino acids. Unmatched junction bases numbered 7, after V lost 3 bases and J lost 7 bases. Germline V CDR1 and CDR2: SGHAT, FQNNGV. The CDR3 loop is CASSFRRGQGGELFF. The CDR3 DNA is TGTGCCAGCAGCTTCCGCAGGGGGCAGGGCGGGGAGCTGTTTTTT.

There are a few counts of this clonotype. The rearrangement uses TRBV2 and TRBJ1-2; a weak D match, TRBD1 (5 bases). V dropped 4 bases and J dropped 0 bases, with 9 bases sitting between them. The germline V gene encodes CDR1 SNHLY and CDR2 FYNNEI. The CDR3 length is 14 residues. The CDR3 loop reads CASSVKGSNYGYTF. As DNA, the CDR3 is TGTGCCAGCAGTGTGAAGGGGTCTAACTATGGCTACACCTTC. Looking up the rest from reference TRBV2 and TRBJ1-2 gives the full variable domain: EPEVTQTPSHQVTQMGQEVILRCVPISNHLYFYWYRQILGQKVEFLVSFYNNEISEKSEIFDDQFSVERPDGSNFTLKIRSTKLEDSAMYFCASSVKGSNYGYTFGSGTRLTVV.

The genes are TRBV18 and TRBJ2-5; 7 bases are a match to TRBD1. After removal of 0 bases from V and 3 bases from J, the junction contained 4 bases not matched to a gene. Germline lookup yields CDR1 KGHSH and CDR2 LQKENI. The CDR3 consists of 15 residues. CDR3 nucleotides: TGTGCCAGCTCACCACCTCCGACAGGGAAAGAGACCCAGTACTTC. Translating it yields CASSPPPTGKETQYF.

The chain has TRBV7-6 and TRBJ1-2, with 7 bases fitting TRBD1. Unmatched junction bases numbered 6, after V lost 6 bases and J lost 5 bases. The CDR3 loop spans 13 amino acids. Germline V gene lookup returns CDR1 SGHVS and CDR2 FNYEAQ. This CDR3 reads CASSEQGSYGYTF. In nucleotides, the CDR3 is TGTGCCAGCAGTGAACAGGGGTCATATGGCTACACCTTC.

The chain links TRBV6-2 or TRBV6-3 to TRBJ2-7; D is uncertain. The V end was cut by 0 bases, the J end by 3 bases, with 15 bases between. The CDR3 sequence is 16 residues long. From germline, CDR1 is MNHEY and CDR2 SVGEGT. The CDR3 nucleotides are TGTGCCAGCAGTTACTCCGGAAGGACCGCTAGCTACGAGCAGTACTTC. Amino acid sequence: CASSYSGRTASYEQYF.

The chain combines TRBV7-9 with TRBJ2-7; no clear D gene. Germline CDR1 is SEHNR and CDR2 is FQNEAQ (reference sequence). This CDR3 is built from 12 residues. The germline V and J ends were trimmed by 1 base and 6 bases, with 7 bases remaining between them. Here the CDR3 reads CASSLDWGEQYF. The CDR3 DNA reads as TGTGCCAGCAGCTTAGACTGGGGCGAGCAGTACTTC.

This clonotype was seen a few times. This chain uses TRBV6-5 with TRBJ2-7; 8 bases map to TRBD1. This CDR3 has 16 residues. Per germline, CDR1 MNHEY and CDR2 SVGAGI. Trimming removed 0 bases from V and 1 base from J; junction bases left unmatched: 5. Here the CDR3 DNA reads TGTGCCAGCAGTTACTCGAACAGGGGGGCTTCCTACGAGCAGTACTTC. It encodes CASSYSNRGASYEQYF.

The chain employs TRBV12-3 or TRBV12-4 and TRBJ2-5; possibly TRBD1 for D (6 bases). The V gene lost 6 bases and the J gene lost 4 bases, with 15 bases spanning the gap. The length of the CDR3 is 14 residues. CDR3 sequence (DNA): TGTGCCAGCAGAACGACAGGAAGTGGAGAGACCCAGTACTTC. Amino acids: CASRTTGSGETQYF.

This clonotype turned up a few times. The rearrangement joins TRBV15 to TRBJ2-3; TRBD2 aligns across 16 bases. The V gene end was trimmed by 4 bases and the J gene end by 4 bases; junction bases not matched to a gene: 8. There are 18 residues in the CDR3. The V gene's germline CDR1 is LNHNV and CDR2 YYDKDF (reference sequence). Written as DNA, the CDR3 is TGTGCCACCAGCACCTCGCTGGGACTAGCGGGGGGGGCAGATACGCAGTATTTT. Its translation: CATSTSLGLAGGADTQYF.

This clonotype has a handful of counts. The rearrangement joins TRBV10-3 to TRBJ2-1, with D possibly TRBD2 on 6 matching bases. Trimming took 9 bases from V and 0 from J, leaving 12 bases between them. This CDR3 is built from 14 residues. CDR1 ENHRY and CDR2 SYGVKD come from the germline V gene. CDR3 protein: CAISSGYSYNEQFF. In nucleotides, the CDR3 is TGTGCCATTAGTAGCGGTTACTCCTACAATGAGCAGTTCTTC.

The genes are TRBV6-1 and TRBJ1-3; D unclear. The CDR3 length is 13 residues. The germline V gene encodes CDR1 MNHNS and CDR2 SASEGT. Trimming stripped 4 bases from V and 0 bases from J, with 4 bases between. CDR3 amino acids: CASSAFSGNTIYF. CDR3 nucleotides: TGTGCCAGCAGTGCTTTCTCTGGAAACACCATATATTTT.

V gene TRBV5-8 combines with J gene TRBJ2-7; perhaps TRBD1 as D (6 bases). The CDR3 extends over 15 amino acids. CDR1 is SGHTS and CDR2 is YDEGEE in the germline V gene. V shed 2 bases and J shed 3 bases, with 15 bases lying between them. The CDR3 DNA reads as TGTGCCAGCAGCTTCCACAGGGTTTCGAACTACGAGCAGTACTTC. The encoded protein is CASSFHRVSNYEQYF.

This chain links TRBV20-1 with TRBJ2-5, with TRBD2 as a possible D gene (5 bases). The CDR3 has 13 amino acids. Germline CDR1 and CDR2: DFQATT and SNEGSKA (reference sequence). V lost 3 bases to trimming and J lost 5 bases, with 13 bases between them. In nucleotides, the CDR3 is TGCAGTGCTAGGCCCGGGGTCGGGGAGACCCAGTACTTC. This encodes CSARPGVGETQYF.

This clonotype has a handful of counts. The chain uses TRBV19 and TRBJ1-1; tentatively, D is TRBD1 (6 bases). The CDR3 is made up of 12 amino acids. Per germline, CDR1 LNHDA and CDR2 SQIVND (reference sequence). Trimming removed 1 base at V and 10 bases at J, with 10 bases between. This CDR3 reads CASSIVQGGAFF. CDR3 nucleotide sequence: TGTGCCAGTAGTATAGTGCAAGGGGGAGCTTTCTTT.

This clonotype has just a few counts. V gene TRBV6-2 or TRBV6-3 combines with J gene TRBJ1-2; D call uncertain. The CDR3 is 12 amino acids. The V end was cut by 2 bases, the J end by 6 bases, with 7 bases between. Germline CDR1 is MNHEY and CDR2 is SVGEGT. CDR3 coding DNA: TGTGCCAGCAGTTACGGGAGGAATGGCTACACCTTC. This sequence encodes CASSYGRNGYTF.

As for this clonotype: The junction departs from the called germline gene at one end, perhaps through a read error. The chain is built from TRBV20-1 and TRBJ2-3; 10 bases align to TRBD2. Germline CDR1 is DFQATT and CDR2 is SNEGSKA (reference sequence). CDR3 length: 13 amino acids. The CDR3 DNA reads as TGCAGTGCTAGTGCTAGCGGGGGAGATACGCAGTGTTTT. This sequence encodes CSASASGGDTQCF.